Sequencing of this T cell receptor (beta chain) was carried out in a study of regulatory T cells in long-lasting Graves disease. Turning to the study itself: Less than 3 months of antithyroid drugs had been taken by newly diagnosed Graves' patients.

Time point described: newly diagnosed GD, antithyroid drugs for less than 3 months. The TCR library was made from RNA extracted from PBMCs. Researchers made TCR beta libraries by using iRepertoire HTBI primers and running Arm-PCR on CDR3 regions. TCRdb ran MiXCR on the multiplex PCR reads and lists one entry per CDR3 protein. The sample comprises a few hundred thousand distinct CDR3 sequences, approximately 15% of which are singletons, and roughly 27% rests with the top ten. The CDR3 is 15 residues long. Per the germline V gene, CDR1 is MNHNS and CDR2 is SASEGT. V was cut by 10 bases and J by 0 bases, with 13 bases left in between. The sample was also linked to a second study, of T cells in Graves' hyperthyroidism and ophthalmopathy. This second report adds: With the HTBI primer set, the TCR CDR3 went through a first round of RT-PCR.

This TCR was sampled from a man aged 40-55 years with Graves disease. This rearrangement joins TRBV6-1 to TRBJ2-6; D may be TRBD2 (6 bases). This sample comprised peripheral blood mononuclear cells (PBMCs), obtained at new diagnosis, from a patient treated with antithyroid drugs. CDR3 residues: CAIADFRSGANVLTF. CDR3 coding DNA: TGTGCCATAGCGGACTTCCGCTCTGGGGCCAACGTCCTGACTTTC.